This T cell receptor (beta chain) was obtained from a study of Ad26.COV2.S vaccination and SARS-CoV-2 variants. For the study at large: Once, or twice with 56 days between doses, Ad26.COV2.S was given intramuscularly.

Produced via immunoSEQ multiplex PCR; TCRdb's table is partial and in-frame only. The table shows some 480,000 clones, with around 90% occurring only once. Treatment in this sample: around 19 received Ad26.COV2.S at low or high dose, single or two shots; about 5 received placebo; per-sample allocation not given. Day 63 after the first vaccine or placebo injection was the time point for sampling. The length of the CDR3 is 17 residues. CDR1 MNHEY and CDR2 SVGEGT come from the germline V gene. Germline trimming cut 3 bases from V and 4 bases from J; bases unmatched to any gene: 12. This sequence originates from a person between 18 and 65 years old who received the Ad26.COV2.S COVID-19 vaccine or a placebo. The chain uses TRBV6-2 or TRBV6-3 and TRBJ2-7, with 10 bases aligning to TRBD2. This specimen was peripheral blood, taken in a trial of Ad26.COV2.S vaccine versus placebo. The CDR3 sequence: CASSYGTSGIRGYEQYF. The CDR3 DNA reads as TGTGCCAGCAGTTATGGAACTAGCGGGATCCGGGGGTACGAGCAGTACTTC.